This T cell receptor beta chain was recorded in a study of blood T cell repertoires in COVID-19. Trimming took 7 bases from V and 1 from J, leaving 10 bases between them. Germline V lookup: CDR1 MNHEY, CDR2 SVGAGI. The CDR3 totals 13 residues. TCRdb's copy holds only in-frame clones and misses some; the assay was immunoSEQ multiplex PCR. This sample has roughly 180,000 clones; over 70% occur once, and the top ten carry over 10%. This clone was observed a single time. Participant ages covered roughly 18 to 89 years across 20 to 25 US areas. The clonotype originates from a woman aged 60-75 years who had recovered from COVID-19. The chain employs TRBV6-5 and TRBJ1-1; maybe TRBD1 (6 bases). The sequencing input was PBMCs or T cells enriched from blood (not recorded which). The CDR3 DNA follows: TGTGCCAGCACTCAACAGGGGAACACTGAAGCTTTCTTT. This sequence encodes CASTQQGNTEAFF.